The sequence of this T cell receptor beta chain was determined in a study of technical replicates of blood from several donors. CDR3 length: 15 amino acids. After removal of 4 bases from V and 4 bases from J, the junction contained 4 bases not matched to a gene. Per the germline V gene, CDR1 is SGHKS and CDR2 is YYEKEE (reference sequence). Sequencing was performed with immunoSEQ multiplex PCR; in TCRdb, only in-frame clones are kept and a portion is missing. The data show around 76,000 clones, over 95% seen once. The chain is built from TRBV5-5 and TRBJ2-5; 13 nucleotides line up with TRBD2. Sequencing was performed on T cells isolated from PBMCs. This clonotype originated in a human donor in good health. The DNA of the CDR3 is TGTGCCAGCAGCACTGGGACTAGCGGGATAGAGACCCAGTACTTC. Translated: CASSTGTSGIETQYF.